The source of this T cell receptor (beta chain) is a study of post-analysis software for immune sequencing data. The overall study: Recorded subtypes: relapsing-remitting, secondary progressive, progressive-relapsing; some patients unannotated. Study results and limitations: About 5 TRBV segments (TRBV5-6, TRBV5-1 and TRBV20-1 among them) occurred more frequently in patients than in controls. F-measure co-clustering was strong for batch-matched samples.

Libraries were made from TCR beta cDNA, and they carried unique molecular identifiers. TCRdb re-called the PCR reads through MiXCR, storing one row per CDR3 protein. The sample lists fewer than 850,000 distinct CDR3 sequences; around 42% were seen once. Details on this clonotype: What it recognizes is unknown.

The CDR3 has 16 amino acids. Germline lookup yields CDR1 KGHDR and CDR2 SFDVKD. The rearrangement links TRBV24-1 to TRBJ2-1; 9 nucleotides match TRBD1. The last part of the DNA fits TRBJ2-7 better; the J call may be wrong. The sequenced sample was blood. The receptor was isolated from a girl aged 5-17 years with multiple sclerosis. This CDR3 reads CATSDAGQGNHNEQYF. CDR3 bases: TGTGCCACCAGTGACGCGGGACAGGGAAATCACAATGAGCAGTACTTC.